These T cell receptor beta chains were read from a single sample in a study of cytomegalovirus exposure and HLA in healthy donors. Data came from immunoSEQ multiplex PCR; TCRdb stores just in-frame clones and leaves some out. This sample has tens of thousands of clones, with roughly four fifths found just once. The material sequenced was PBMCs. The receptors stem from a woman in her 30s in good health and CMV-seropositive. Each CDR3 is given without its conserved first and last residue.

v_gene,CDR3aa
TRBV19,ASSFLSDYGYT
TRBV28,ASRNLTGDSYEQY
TRBV7-8,ASSFTGNSPLH
TRBV28,ASSPAGRGYGYT
TRBV7-9,ASRMGGSEQF
TRBV7-3,ASSAPPGEQF
TRBV10-3,AISDPVPGQGWGQPQH
TRBV7-3,ASSARAGFGYT
TRBV5-1,ASTKAQGNVDTQY
TRBV29-1,SVSWGQNTGELF
TRBV28,ASSLAGERETQY
TRBV5-1,ASSLLGSTEAF
TRBV29-1,SVRRTSGSGNIQY
TRBV5-1,ASSRLPAQGLDGELF
TRBV29-1,SVGRRGDTQY
TRBV6-6,ASSWDRATGTDTQY
TRBV28,ASSLSQGRLLNTEAF
TRBV30,AWIQGATEAF
TRBV28,ASSPPMEVMNTEAF
TRBV30,ARSSGSWGETQY
TRBV15,ATSTRDTLPNYGYT
TRBV9,ASSVNTRAYGYT
TRBV7-9,ASSLMDSMTYEQY
TRBV6-6,ASSYEGLAYNEQF
TRBV4-3,ASSQDRGGNDYGYT
TRBV27,ASSSPTGVEQY
TRBV5-4,ASSLYRDRKSGANVLT
TRBV2,AGRRTSGENEQF
TRBV9,ASSVAVLPDTQY
TRBV6-6,ASSYGAGRHQPQH
TRBV6-1,ASSEAGEGYGYT
TRBV7-2,ASSQDYGNEQF
TRBV2,ASSELAGLLNEQF
TRBV6-5,ASSYSGDLSSYEQY
TRBV7-9,ASSLPTGYGYT
TRBV19,ASSIAPTRSNQPQH
TRBV7-3,ASSLIPGNEKLF
TRBV10-3,AIRYSGTSGSYEQY
TRBV7-9,ASSFRVQETQY
TRBV4-3,AGNQEGNQPQH
TRBV19,ASSPQGNQPQH
TRBV7-9,ASSPRQAYEQY
TRBV7-5,ARSPGTAHPNYGYT
TRBV27,ASSLSAGLPYNEQF
TRBV27,ASSSGGGIRVEQY
TRBV5-1,ASSLVLAGGTGELF
TRBV6-1,ASSVNYQPQH
TRBV30,AWSVPSGGEQY
TRBV28,ASSAVTGGRGEQF
TRBV19,ASRAVSGANVLT
TRBV27,ASSHIGAPTDTQY
TRBV27,ASSFSPPNEQF
TRBV29-1,SVEGGQQETQY
TRBV27,ASSPRLLTGRSSYEQY
TRBV27,ASSSRVGGYT
TRBV11-2,ASSFQRYEQY
TRBV6-5,ASSSRDRTDSPLH
TRBV4-1,ASSQEAAFTDTQY
TRBV5-6,ASSFGTGVYNEQF